A selection of T cell receptor beta chains follows, all from one sample in a study of blood T cell repertoires in COVID-19. Sequenced by immunoSEQ multiplex PCR; TCRdb stores in-frame clones only, minus some. The sample records roughly 250,000 clones, about 89% being singletons. The sample consisted of peripheral blood. These receptors were collected from a man aged 25 to 45 with acute or convalescent COVID-19. Each CDR3 is given without its conserved first and last residue.

v_gene,CDR3aa
TRBV9,ASSVVSNTGELF
TRBV5-6,ASERSSYEQY
TRBV23-1,ASSHQEGQDRSYEQY
TRBV19,ASMGPSSAVSGNTIY
TRBV5-4,ASSSWTGRSVDTQY
TRBV5-3,ARSLELAGNQETQY
TRBV6-1,ASSEAGGTYNEQF
TRBV9,ASSRRGDSPLH
TRBV2,ASSVLGNEKLF
TRBV5-1,ASSLPGLAHNEQF
TRBV30,AWRAGAGSYNEQF
TRBV7-9,ASSRGTNAYEQY
TRBV1,TSSQDTRTGVYNSPLH
TRBV2,ASRVSSYEQY
TRBV6-5,ASSQTGELF
TRBV10-3,ATGSTDTQY
TRBV6-5,ASRGAGYQTEAF
TRBV30,AWKRREGDYEQY
TRBV11-2,ASSFKGPVYEQY